This TCR beta chain was obtained from a study of graft-versus-host responses after intestinal transplantation. Assay: immunoSEQ multiplex PCR; the TCRdb copy retains only in-frame clones and omits some. The table has roughly 120,000 clones, roughly 93% seen once. Germline CDR1 is PRHDT and CDR2 is FYEKMQ (reference sequence). V lost 1 base and J lost 5; bases outside the gene matches: 5. CDR3 size: 16 residues. A remark on this clone: Antigen specificity is unknown.

Study-level results: Allografts of one patient group, those with graft-donor T cell macrochimerism, had high graft-versus-host to host-versus-graft clonal ratios. GvH clones occurred in recipient marrow; some first appeared in ileum or blood.

This sequence joins TRBV13 and TRBJ2-2, with 9 nucleotides matching TRBD2. The sequence was obtained from a human donor who was the organ donor for an intestinal transplant. The material sequenced was unstimulated CD8+ T cells sorted from spleen or lymph node cells, taken before transplant. The chain's CDR3 is CASSLAGLAFTGELFF. CDR3 bases: TGTGCCAGCAGCTTAGCTGGACTAGCGTTTACCGGGGAGCTGTTTTTT.